These 11 T cell receptor beta chains came from one sample sequenced in a study of graft-versus-host responses after intestinal transplantation. Here immunoSEQ multiplex PCR was the method, and the copy in TCRdb shows in-frame clones only, minus some. Of more than 100,000 clones in the sample, over 85% were seen once. These receptors lack a known antigen. The sequences come from unstimulated CD4+ T cells sorted from spleen or lymph node cells, collected before intestinal transplant. These receptors were collected from a human donor who received an intestinal transplant.

The rearrangement uses TRBV6-5 and TRBJ1-1, with a weak D call TRBD1 (5 bases). The germline V and J ends were trimmed by 8 bases and 3 bases, with 7 bases remaining between them. This CDR3 has 11 amino acids. CDR1 is MNHEY, CDR2 SVGAGI, per germline. As DNA, the CDR3 is TGTGCCAGCGTAGGGGACACTGAAGCTTTCTTT. Encoded protein: CASVGDTEAFF.

The chain uses TRBV28 and TRBJ1-1; D is ambiguous. CDR1 and CDR2 (germline): MDHEN, SYDVKM. This CDR3 comprises 11 residues. Trimming cost V 7 bases and J 1 base, with 4 bases left between them. Here the CDR3 reads CASKTNTEAFF. DNA for the CDR3: TGTGCCAGCAAGACGAACACTGAAGCTTTCTTT.

This chain links TRBV4-2 with TRBJ2-3, with D maybe TRBD2 (5 bases). The CDR3 spans 15 residues. Trimming took off 1 base at V and 2 bases at J, with 10 bases between the two ends. Germline loops: CDR1 LGHNA, CDR2 YNFKEQ. The CDR3 nucleotides read TGTGCCAGCAGCCAAGTGACTAATCCCACAGATACGCAGTATTTT. It codes for CASSQVTNPTDTQYF.

The chain recombines TRBV18 with TRBJ2-3; the D is unclear. The CDR3 is made up of 16 amino acids. CDR1 is KGHSH, CDR2 LQKENI, per germline. V lost 1 base to trimming and J lost 0 bases, with 11 bases between them. The CDR3 sequence is CASSPRAVPSTDTQYF. The DNA for the CDR3 is TGTGCCAGCTCACCACGGGCGGTTCCTAGCACAGATACGCAGTATTTT.

The table lists this clone with a count of one. The chain recombines TRBV2 with TRBJ2-7, with TRBD1 matching 10 bases. This CDR3 is built from 11 residues. The ends lost 8 bases at V and 6 bases at J; junction bases unmatched: 1. Looked up from germline, CDR1 is SNHLY and CDR2 is FYNNEI. The CDR3, as DNA: TGTGCCAGCGGGGACAGGGGCGAGCAGTACTTC. Amino acids: CASGDRGEQYF.

The rearrangement uses TRBV28 and TRBJ2-3; 11 bases line up with TRBD2. Germline-derived CDR1 and CDR2 are MDHEN and SYDVKM. The J segment lost 0 bases and the V segment lost 5 bases, leaving 7 bases of the junction unmatched. The CDR3 length is 17 residues. The CDR3 coding sequence is TGTGCCAGCAGTCCAATAGCGGGAGGGCCGAGCACAGATACGCAGTATTTT. It translates to CASSPIAGGPSTDTQYF.

The chain has TRBV2 and TRBJ2-1; TRBD1 is a possible D gene (5 bases). V gave up 6 bases and J gave up 7 bases, with 10 bases separating them. Germline V gene sequence: CDR1 SNHLY, CDR2 FYNNEI. The CDR3 consists of 12 residues. CDR3 residues: CASRPDRNEQFF. CDR3 nucleotide sequence: TGTGCCAGCAGACCCGACAGAAATGAGCAGTTCTTC.

V usage is TRBV28 and J usage is TRBJ1-2; 7 positions agree with TRBD1. With 5 bases clipped from V and 4 bases from J, the junction kept 7 bases outside the gene matches. The CDR3 is 14 amino acids. Germline assignment: CDR1 MDHEN and CDR2 SYDVKM. The CDR3 loop is CASSDYRGGYGYTF. The CDR3 DNA reads as TGTGCCAGCAGTGACTACAGGGGCGGCTATGGCTACACCTTC.

V is TRBV13 and J is TRBJ2-3, with 12 positions matching TRBD2. Germline V gives CDR1 PRHDT, CDR2 FYEKMQ (reference sequence). Unmatched junction bases numbered 6, after V lost 6 bases and J lost 2 bases. The CDR3 totals 16 residues. The CDR3 DNA reads TGTGCCAGCAGACCCAGGACTAGCGGGACCACAGATACGCAGTATTTT. It yields the protein CASRPRTSGTTDTQYF.

The chain has TRBV29-1 and TRBJ1-2; D call uncertain. Looked up from germline, CDR1 is SQVTM and CDR2 is ANQGSEA. This CDR3 has 14 residues. V gave up 6 bases and J gave up 0 bases, with 14 bases separating them. CDR3 sequence reads: CSVQLGLPNYGYTF. As DNA, the CDR3 is TGCAGCGTACAGCTCGGGCTTCCTAACTATGGCTACACCTTC.

This chain connects TRBV6-1 to TRBJ2-7, with a weak D call TRBD1 (7 bases). CDR3 length: 14 residues. V shed 8 bases and J shed 1 base, with 15 bases lying between them. The germline CDR1 and CDR2 sequences are MNHNS and SASEGT. The CDR3 bases are TGTGCCAGCCTGAGACCAGGGGGGTCCTACGAGCAGTACTTC. Residues: CASLRPGGSYEQYF.